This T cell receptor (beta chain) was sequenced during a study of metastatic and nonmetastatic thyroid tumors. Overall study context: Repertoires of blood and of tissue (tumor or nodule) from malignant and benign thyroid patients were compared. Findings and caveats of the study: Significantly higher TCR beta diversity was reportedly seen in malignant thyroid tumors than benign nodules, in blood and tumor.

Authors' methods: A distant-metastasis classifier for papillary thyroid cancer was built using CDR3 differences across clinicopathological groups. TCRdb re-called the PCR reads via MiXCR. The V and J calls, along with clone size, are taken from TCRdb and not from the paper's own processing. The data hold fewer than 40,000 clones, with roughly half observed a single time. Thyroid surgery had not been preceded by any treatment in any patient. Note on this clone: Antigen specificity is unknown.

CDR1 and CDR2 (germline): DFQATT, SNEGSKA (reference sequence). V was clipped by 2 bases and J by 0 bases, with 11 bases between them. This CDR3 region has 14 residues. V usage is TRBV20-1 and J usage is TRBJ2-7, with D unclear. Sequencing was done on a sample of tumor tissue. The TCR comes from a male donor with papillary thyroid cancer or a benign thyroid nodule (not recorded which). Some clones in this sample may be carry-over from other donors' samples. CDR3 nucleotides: TGCAGTGCTAGAATCCAGTTAGCCTCCTACGAGCAGTACTTC. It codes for CSARIQLASYEQYF.